This T cell receptor beta chain is drawn from a study of Graves' ophthalmopathy and Graves' hyperthyroidism. RNA transcripts served as template for amplifying TCR beta CDR3 sequences. HTBI-primed RT-PCR formed the first round, and a multiplex PCR formed the second. MiXCR was run by TCRdb on the multiplex PCR reads, yielding one entry per CDR3 protein. The sample records hundreds of thousands of distinct CDR3 sequences, roughly 15% being singletons. Researchers turned away patients with other autoimmune diseases, uncontrolled infections, pregnancy or lactation. The diagnosis combined clinical symptoms, thyroxine, TRAb, thyroid ultrasound and orbital computed tomography scans. The PBMCs were taken from more than 8 ml of fresh peripheral blood. CDR3 size: 14 residues. Germline V gives CDR1 SGHTA, CDR2 FQGNSA. J lost 7 bases, V lost 3 bases, and 8 bases had no gene match.

The V gene is TRBV7-2, the J gene TRBJ2-7; TRBD2 aligns across 8 bases. The receptor's source is a woman aged 18-35 years with stable Graves' hyperthyroidism. Material: peripheral blood. The CDR3 reads CASSFGGAIGEQYF. The CDR3 nucleotides read TGTGCCAGCAGCTTCGGGGGGGCCATAGGGGAGCAGTACTTC.